Listed here are 16 T cell receptor beta chains from one sample, sequenced in a study of OX40 agonist ivuxolimab in advanced cancers. Clones were sequenced by immunoSEQ multiplex PCR, and TCRdb holds only the in-frame ones, with some missing. This sample has more than 60,000 clones, with about 85% found just once. Sequences were derived from CD4+ or CD8+ T cells sorted from blood, sampled in a trial of the OX40 agonist ivuxolimab. These receptor sequences come from an adult with an advanced solid tumor such as melanoma, head and neck, liver or kidney cancer.

The V gene is TRBV11-1, the J gene TRBJ1-6, with D tentatively TRBD1 (5 bases). The germline V gene encodes CDR1 SGHAT and CDR2 FQDESV (reference sequence). CDR3 length: 14 amino acids. V was clipped by 3 bases and J by 7 bases, with 10 bases between them. CDR3 bases: TGTGCCAGCAGCTTCGACAGATTGAATTCACCCCTCCACTTT. Translating it yields CASSFDRLNSPLHF. The entire variable domain, with the rest obtained from reference TRBV11-1 and TRBJ1-6, is as follows: EAEVAQSPRYKITEKSQAVAFWCDPISGHATLYWYRQILGQGPELLVQFQDESVVDDSQLPKDRFSAERLKGVDSTLKIQPAELGDSAMYLCASSFDRLNSPLHFGNGTRLTVT.

This chain joins TRBV6-1 and TRBJ2-5; D unresolved. The germline gives CDR1 MNHNS, CDR2 SASEGT. The V end lost 6 bases, the J end lost 4 bases, and 18 bases lay between the germline ends. The CDR3 loop spans 15 amino acids. The CDR3 region has the DNA TGTGCCAGCAGCCCCGAGCGAAACTGGGGAGAGACCCAGTACTTC. It yields the protein CASSPERNWGETQYF.

This clone was detected only once. The J gene is TRBJ1-2, the V gene TRBV7-9, with a tentative D call TRBD1 (6 bases). Germline V CDR1 and CDR2: SEHNR, FQNEAQ (reference sequence). The CDR3 contains 12 residues. V gave up 5 bases and J gave up 11 bases, with 15 bases separating them. The CDR3 nucleotides read TGTGCCAGCAGCATTTCGACAGGCCATTACACCTTC. It encodes CASSISTGHYTF. Drawing the rest from reference TRBV7-9 and TRBJ1-2, the complete variable domain is DTGVSQNPRHKITKRGQNVTFRCDPISEHNRLYWYRQTLGQGPEFLTYFQNEAQLEKSRLLSDRFSAERPKGSFSTLEIQRTEQGDSAMYLCASSISTGHYTFGSGTRLTVV.

This clone was counted only a few times. V is TRBV23-1 and J is TRBJ2-1, with D possibly TRBD2 on 6 matching bases. TRBV23-1 is annotated as an ORF whose role is uncertain. V dropped 2 bases and J dropped 9 bases, with 8 bases sitting between them. This CDR3 spans 12 amino acids. For the CDR3, the DNA is TGCGCCAGCAGTCAAGGGGGGACTGAGCAGTTCTTC. It encodes CASSQGGTEQFF.

The chain combines TRBV6-1 with TRBJ1-6; TRBD1 matches 7 bases. The ends lost 7 bases at V and 13 bases at J; junction bases unmatched: 13. Per germline, CDR1 MNHNS and CDR2 SASEGT. This CDR3 contains 14 residues. The CDR3 DNA reads as TGTGCCAGCACCCCTGGGACAGCACGATCCCCCCTCCACTTT. As protein: CASTPGTARSPLHF.

The V and J genes are TRBV7-6 and TRBJ2-7; tentatively, D is TRBD1 (6 bases). Germline values: CDR1 SGHVS, CDR2 FNYEAQ. Trimming took off 2 bases at V and 6 bases at J, with 8 bases between the two ends. CDR3 length: 12 residues. CDR3 loop: CASSLIGGEQYF. CDR3 nucleotide sequence: TGTGCCAGCAGCTTAATAGGGGGCGAGCAGTACTTC.

This rearrangement joins TRBV10-2 to TRBJ2-1, with D perhaps matching TRBD1 or TRBD2 (5 bases each). Germline V gene sequence: CDR1 WSHSY, CDR2 SAAADI. This CDR3 has 16 residues. V lost 7 bases and J lost 2, with 18 bases in between. CDR3 DNA sequence: TGCGCCAGCATCCGGGGCTGGCCAGGGCCCTACAATGAGCAGTTCTTC. Translation: CASIRGWPGPYNEQFF.

This chain joins TRBV7-6 and TRBJ1-1, with D possibly matching TRBD1 (5 bases). This CDR3 is built from 14 residues. V lost 0 bases and J 4 bases, leaving 9 bases between the germline ends. CDR1 SGHVS and CDR2 FNYEAQ come from the germline V gene. The CDR3 spells CASSLAEGTTEAFF. CDR3 sequence (DNA): TGTGCCAGCAGCTTAGCGGAGGGGACCACTGAAGCTTTCTTT.

The chain uses TRBV6-1 and TRBJ2-2, with 10 nucleotides matching TRBD1. The germline gives CDR1 MNHNS, CDR2 SASEGT. The CDR3 runs to 13 residues. Germline trimming cut 6 bases from V and 6 bases from J; bases unmatched to any gene: 1. The CDR3 DNA reads as TGTGCCAGCAGGGGACAGGGGCCCGGGGAGCTGTTTTTT. As protein: CASRGQGPGELFF.

V gene TRBV2 combines with J gene TRBJ1-1, with D unclear. Germline V lookup: CDR1 SNHLY, CDR2 FYNNEI. This CDR3 spans 14 amino acids. The V end was cut by 5 bases, the J end by 2 bases, with 12 bases between. The CDR3 DNA is TGTGCCAGCAGTCCCTGGACCACCAACACTGAAGCTTTCTTT. Amino acid sequence: CASSPWTTNTEAFF.

The chain is built from TRBV27 and TRBJ2-1; a weak D match, TRBD2 (5 bases). Germline CDR1 is MNHEY and CDR2 is SMNVEV (reference sequence). This CDR3 contains 13 residues. V was shortened by 5 bases and J by 11 bases, with 16 bases between the two germline ends. CDR3 coding DNA: TGTGCCAGCAGTCCACCCCTGAGGGTACAGCAGTTCTTC. It codes for CASSPPLRVQQFF.

V is TRBV6-6 and J is TRBJ2-7; D is uncertain. V was shortened by 0 bases and J by 3 bases, with 3 bases between the two germline ends. Germline V gene sequence: CDR1 MNHNY, CDR2 SVGAGI (reference sequence). This CDR3 has 12 amino acids. CDR3 in DNA: TGTGCCAGCAGTTACTCGAACTACGAGCAGTACTTC. Translated: CASSYSNYEQYF.

The chain carries TRBV29-1 and TRBJ1-4; D ambiguous. From germline, CDR1 is SQVTM and CDR2 ANQGSEA. Trimming took off 6 bases at V and 7 bases at J, with 9 bases between the two ends. The CDR3 contains 11 residues. CDR3 sequence: CSVAIGEKLFF. The CDR3 DNA reads TGCAGCGTGGCCATTGGTGAAAAACTGTTTTTT.

V gene TRBV7-6 combines with J gene TRBJ2-3; D possibly corresponds to TRBD2 (6 bases). The CDR3 is made up of 16 amino acids. Germline V gene data show CDR1 as SGHVS and CDR2 as FNYEAQ. The ends were cut back, 3 bases at V and 2 bases at J, with 15 bases in the middle. For the CDR3, the DNA is TGTGCCAGCAGCTTGTTGACCCCGGACTACACAGATACGCAGTATTTT. It codes for CASSLLTPDYTDTQYF.

The chain has TRBV6-5 and TRBJ1-5; 8 bases map to TRBD1. Germline CDR1 reads MNHEY; CDR2 reads SVGAGI. CDR3 length: 14 amino acids. V dropped 6 bases and J dropped 5; count of bases not matched to a gene: 6. The DNA for the CDR3 is TGTGCCAGCAGGGAATCAGGGGGCTATCAGCCCCAGCATTTT. Encoded protein: CASRESGGYQPQHF.

V is TRBV11-2 and J is TRBJ2-3; a weak D match, TRBD1 (5 bases). The CDR3 contains 16 residues. Trimming pared 1 base from V and 1 base from J, leaving 12 bases between. The germline gives CDR1 SGHAT, CDR2 FQNNGV. The CDR3 protein is CASSLGGRRGTDTQYF. In DNA form, the CDR3 reads TGTGCCAGCAGCTTAGGGGGCCGTCGGGGCACAGATACGCAGTATTTT.